Presented here are 18 T cell receptor beta chains from one specimen sequenced in a study of blood T cell repertoires in COVID-19. Method: immunoSEQ multiplex PCR; TCRdb's copy keeps in-frame clones and lacks some. The sample shows approximately 300,000 clones, around 81% of them seen only once. The sequenced material came from peripheral blood. These receptor sequences come from a person between 65 and 79 years old with COVID-19, enrolled during active disease.

The genes are TRBV3-1 (or the pseudogene TRBV3-2) and TRBJ2-5; the match to TRBD2 covers 10 bases. Germline CDR1 is LGHDT and CDR2 is YNNKEL (reference sequence). The CDR3 consists of 17 residues. V was pared by 1 base and J by 3 bases, with 8 bases of the junction left unmatched. The CDR3 here is CASSQVTAGGTEETQYF. In DNA, the CDR3 is TGTGCCAGCAGCCAAGTAACAGCGGGAGGGACGGAAGAGACCCAGTACTTC.

V is TRBV4-1 and J is TRBJ1-1, with 8 bases aligning to TRBD1. The trim removed 3 bases at V and 0 bases at J, leaving 6 bases unmatched. Germline CDR1 and CDR2: MGHRA and YSYEKL. The CDR3 covers 16 residues. Here the CDR3 reads CASSHVPGQVNTEAFF. CDR3 nucleotide sequence: TGCGCCAGCAGCCACGTTCCGGGACAGGTGAACACTGAAGCTTTCTTT.

This clone was counted a few times. In DNA, the CDR3 is TGTGCCTGGAGTGACAGGGATCCTCAGCCCCAGCATTTT. It codes for CAWSDRDPQPQHF. V usage is TRBV30 and J usage is TRBJ1-5; maybe TRBD1 (6 bases). Germline-derived CDR1 and CDR2 are GTSNPN and SVGIG (reference sequence). This CDR3 is built from 13 residues. Trimming shortened V by 1 base and J by 6 bases, and 10 bases separated the two germline ends.

The chain recombines TRBV7-9 with TRBJ2-7, with 8 bases fitting TRBD1. With V trimmed by 5 bases and J by 0 bases, 6 bases remained unmatched. The CDR3 sequence is 15 residues long. Germline CDR1 SEHNR, CDR2 FQNEAQ (reference sequence). The CDR3 sequence: CASSANRGSSYEQYF. CDR3 in DNA: TGTGCCAGCAGCGCCAACAGGGGGAGCTCCTACGAGCAGTACTTC.

The CDR3 loop reads CASSRLTGVSNQPQHF. Here the CDR3 DNA reads TGCGCCAGCAGCCGACTGACAGGGGTCAGCAATCAGCCCCAGCATTTT. V usage is TRBV4-1 and J usage is TRBJ1-5, with 8 bases that match TRBD1. Unmatched junction bases numbered 6, after V lost 4 bases and J lost 1 base. The germline CDR1 and CDR2 sequences are MGHRA and YSYEKL. The CDR3 loop spans 16 amino acids.

This chain links TRBV9 with TRBJ2-3; no definite D call. This CDR3 is 20 amino acids long. V was clipped by 2 bases and J by 6 bases, with 31 bases between them. Germline V gene lookup returns CDR1 SGDLS and CDR2 YYNGEE. DNA for the CDR3: TGTGCCAGCAGCGTTTCCAGGCACTCAAACCCCACAACCCTCCCCGATACGCAGTATTTT. The encoded protein is CASSVSRHSNPTTLPDTQYF. Supplemented by reference TRBV9 and TRBJ2-3, the full variable domain reads DSGVTQTPKHLITATGQRVTLRCSPRSGDLSVYWYQQSLDQGLQFLIQYYNGEERAKGNILERFSAQQFPDLHSELNLSSLELGDSALYFCASSVSRHSNPTTLPDTQYFGPGTRLTVL.

The chain carries TRBV6-2 or TRBV6-3 and TRBJ2-1, with 7 positions matching TRBD1. Trimming cost V 3 bases and J 0 bases; bases outside gene matches: 11. The CDR3 is 18 amino acids. In germline, CDR1 is MNHEY, CDR2 SVGEGT. Here the CDR3 DNA reads TGTGCCAGCAGTTATTATGGTGCGACAGGGAACTCCTACAATGAGCAGTTCTTC. It translates to CASSYYGATGNSYNEQFF.

The V and J genes are TRBV30 and TRBJ1-2, with D possibly being TRBD1 (5 bases). This CDR3 is 12 amino acids long. V gave up 5 bases and J gave up 4 bases, with 11 bases separating them. CDR1 and CDR2 (germline): GTSNPN, SVGIG (reference sequence). CDR3 in amino acids: CAWGRVGYGYTF. CDR3 in DNA: TGTGCCTGGGGCAGGGTGGGCTATGGCTACACCTTC.

The rearrangement links TRBV12-3 or TRBV12-4 to TRBJ1-6, with no clear D. V was trimmed by 3 bases and J by 7 bases, leaving 7 bases between them. This CDR3 is built from 13 residues. The CDR3 bases are TGTGCCAGCAGTTTTGGGGAGAATTCACCCCTCCACTTT. This codes for CASSFGENSPLHF.

The gene calls are TRBV19 and TRBJ2-5; D ambiguous. Germline lookup yields CDR1 LNHDA and CDR2 SQIVND (reference sequence). The CDR3 runs 13 residues. Trimming shortened V by 3 bases and J by 1 base, and 6 bases separated the two germline ends. The CDR3 DNA reads TGTGCCAGTAGTATCCAGGCCCAAGAGACCCAGTACTTC. Translating gives CASSIQAQETQYF.

The chain's CDR3 is CASSLRGLAGAFYNEQFF. CDR3 DNA sequence: TGTGCCAGCAGTTTAAGGGGACTAGCGGGAGCATTCTACAATGAGCAGTTCTTC. V is TRBV27 and J is TRBJ2-1; TRBD2 matches at 14 bases. Germline values: CDR1 MNHEY, CDR2 SMNVEV (reference sequence). After removal of 2 bases from V and 3 bases from J, the junction contained 6 bases not matched to a gene. The CDR3 extends over 18 amino acids.

This clone was counted a few times. CDR3 DNA: TGTGCCAGCAATTCGCTAGCGGGAGGGAACAATGAGCAGTTCTTC. Translated, it gives CASNSLAGGNNEQFF. The chain is built from TRBV6-5 and TRBJ2-1; 12 bases align to TRBD2. CDR3 length: 15 residues. J lost 5 bases, V lost 7 bases, and 6 bases had no gene match. From germline, CDR1 is MNHEY and CDR2 SVGAGI.

The chain combines TRBV27 with TRBJ1-6, with D uncertain. Deletions cut 5 bases from V and 10 bases from J, with 15 bases between. This CDR3 contains 14 residues. The V gene's germline CDR1 is MNHEY and CDR2 SMNVEV (reference sequence). DNA for the CDR3: TGTGCCAGCAGTCTCCGCGGGGTCCTGTCACCCCTCCACTTT. Translation gives CASSLRGVLSPLHF.

This chain joins TRBV11-3 and TRBJ2-2, with D possibly being TRBD2 (5 bases). The CDR3 covers 13 residues. Germline-derived CDR1 and CDR2 are SGHNT and YENEEA. V shed 3 bases and J shed 4 bases, with 6 bases lying between them. The CDR3 coding sequence is TGTGCCAGCAGCTTGGACTTCACCGGGGAGCTGTTTTTT. This translates into CASSLDFTGELFF.

This chain connects TRBV5-1 to TRBJ2-1, with D perhaps TRBD2 (6 bases). Trimming removed 3 bases at V and 1 base at J, with 14 bases between. CDR3 size: 16 residues. Germline CDR1 and CDR2: SGHRS and YFSETQ. CDR3: CASSWGLPPSYNEQFF. The CDR3 DNA reads as TGCGCCAGCAGCTGGGGACTTCCTCCATCCTACAATGAGCAGTTCTTC.

This sequence joins TRBV5-6 and TRBJ1-5, with D possibly being TRBD1 (5 bases). The CDR3 consists of 17 residues. Germline V gives CDR1 SGHDT, CDR2 YYEEEE. The V gene lost 0 bases and the J gene lost 0 bases, with 13 bases spanning the gap. The DNA for the CDR3 is TGTGCCAGCAGCTTGGGGATGGACACCTATAGCAATCAGCCCCAGCATTTT. It translates to CASSLGMDTYSNQPQHF.

The rearrangement uses TRBV4-3 and TRBJ1-3; D is undetermined. This CDR3 spans 18 amino acids. V was pared by 0 bases and J by 0 bases, with 15 bases between. Germline CDR1 is LGHNA and CDR2 is YSLEER. The CDR3 region is CASSQDLSWAGSGNTIYF. The CDR3 bases are TGCGCCAGCAGCCAAGATCTCAGTTGGGCAGGCTCTGGAAACACCATATATTTT.

The J gene is TRBJ2-3, the V gene TRBV5-1; a possible D gene is TRBD1 (6 bases). Trimming removed 0 bases at V and 6 bases at J, with 17 bases between. CDR3 length: 16 residues. Germline CDR1 reads SGHRS; CDR2 reads YFSETQ. The CDR3 reads CASSLVWTDATDTQYF. Written as DNA, the CDR3 is TGCGCCAGCAGCTTGGTTTGGACAGACGCCACCGATACGCAGTATTTT.